A selection of T cell receptor beta chains follows, all from one sample in a study of blood T cell repertoires in COVID-19. Profiling relied on immunoSEQ multiplex PCR, and the TCRdb table lists in-frame clones only, not all of them. This table has a few hundred thousand clones, around 85% appearing once. The specimen was peripheral blood. The receptors originated from a woman in her forties or fifties with active or convalescent COVID-19. Both conserved end residues are trimmed from each CDR3. The order of the fields is J gene, V gene, CDR3 protein.

J: TRBJ2-1
V: TRBV7-9
CDR3: ASSLIAGGYNEQF

J: TRBJ2-5
V: TRBV4-1
CDR3: ASSLKWGDQETQY

J: TRBJ2-7
V: TRBV6-5
CDR3: ASSASGRTYEQY

J: TRBJ1-2
V: TRBV7-9
CDR3: ASSKTGGRYGYT

J: TRBJ2-1
V: TRBV5-1
CDR3: ASSLAGSGSVGEQF

J: TRBJ1-1
V: TRBV19
CDR3: ASSIRQENTEAF

J: TRBJ1-3
V: TRBV4-1
CDR3: ASSQDGKQRVY

J: TRBJ2-1
V: TRBV15
CDR3: ATSRRIGSYNEQF

J: TRBJ2-3
V: TRBV3-1/TRBV3-2
CDR3: ASSQDFLGTSTDTQY

J: TRBJ2-7
V: TRBV28
CDR3: ASKEGPYEQY

J: TRBJ2-1
V: TRBV5-1
CDR3: ASSLLGLASYNEQF

J: TRBJ2-1
V: TRBV6-4
CDR3: ASSEVAPLAGLTYNEQF

J: TRBJ1-5
V: TRBV28
CDR3: ASSLYKGSFGQPQH

J: TRBJ1-1
V: TRBV5-1
CDR3: ASSWDSLNTEAF

J: TRBJ1-5
V: TRBV2
CDR3: ASRRGVRSNQPQH

J: TRBJ2-5
V: TRBV7-2
CDR3: ASSSRTSGRGETQY

J: TRBJ1-2
V: TRBV27
CDR3: ASSFRDGHYGYT

J: TRBJ1-6
V: TRBV9
CDR3: ASSVGQGQSPLH

J: TRBJ2-7
V: TRBV3-1/TRBV3-2
CDR3: ATRDTSLPYEQY

J: TRBJ2-1
V: TRBV4-1
CDR3: ASSRVTPGTGGPNEQF

J: TRBJ2-1
V: TRBV6-5
CDR3: ASIASGSLNEQF

J: TRBJ2-7
V: TRBV12-3/TRBV12-4
CDR3: ASSARLGLVQY

J: TRBJ2-7
V: TRBV18
CDR3: ASSPWGSYEQY

J: TRBJ1-2
V: TRBV6-6
CDR3: ASSQGGTGYGYT

J: TRBJ1-6
V: TRBV3-1/TRBV3-2
CDR3: ASSPVAGDNSPLH

J: TRBJ2-1
V: TRBV27
CDR3: ASSLSDYSYNEQF

J: TRBJ1-1
V: TRBV7-2
CDR3: ASSFRATEAF

J: TRBJ2-1
V: TRBV9
CDR3: ARTTSGVYNEQF

J: TRBJ1-5
V: TRBV3-1/TRBV3-2
CDR3: ASSQDSLSNQPQH

J: TRBJ1-2
V: TRBV6-4
CDR3: ASSALSGRGYGYT

J: TRBJ2-1
V: TRBV29-1
CDR3: SANEGTWGSEQF

J: TRBJ2-1
V: TRBV4-1
CDR3: ASSQVGLAANEQF

J: TRBJ1-5
V: TRBV10-3
CDR3: AIGRTGGDQPQH

J: TRBJ2-1
V: TRBV2
CDR3: ASSRSGSSYNEQF

J: TRBJ2-7
V: TRBV29-1
CDR3: SVEGQGVNEQY

J: TRBJ2-7
V: TRBV28
CDR3: ASSRLGTSGSYEQY

J: TRBJ2-4
V: TRBV2
CDR3: ASSPSGSDIQY

J: TRBJ1-5
V: TRBV6-6
CDR3: ASKGDRGLGQPQH

J: TRBJ1-5
V: TRBV13
CDR3: ASSSGRGKEPQH

J: TRBJ2-1
V: TRBV10-2
CDR3: ASSDTQRANNEQF

J: TRBJ2-1
V: TRBV23-1
CDR3: ASSEGTGIFYNEQF

J: TRBJ2-5
V: TRBV20-1
CDR3: SASPSRETQY

J: TRBJ1-6
V: TRBV19
CDR3: ASSMITGTGLDPYPLH

J: TRBJ2-5
V: TRBV5-1
CDR3: ASSLVRGQETQY

J: TRBJ2-3
V: TRBV28
CDR3: ASSLLGLGKVRVTQY